Each of the 26 T cell receptor beta chains below was sequenced from the same sample in a study of regulatory T cells. The PCR used 52 TRBV and 13 TRBJ primers. Sequencing was performed with immunoSEQ multiplex PCR; in TCRdb, only in-frame clones are kept and a portion is missing. The sample shows about 28,000 clones, around 92% of them seen only once. Antigens for these TCRs are unknown. Overall study findings and caveats: Hydrophobic residues at CDR3 positions 6 and 7 were enriched in conventional CD4+ T cells of CD3G-deficient patients.

Sequenced input: conventional CD4+ T cells sorted from blood. The receptor set was obtained from a young adult with CD3G deficiency.

The CDR3 loop reads CASSYRGPAKNIQYF. The CDR3 DNA follows: TGTGCCAGCAGTTATCGGGGACCGGCCAAAAACATTCAGTACTTC. This chain joins TRBV28 and TRBJ2-4, with D perhaps matching TRBD1 or TRBD2 (5 bases each). V was shortened by 4 bases and J by 1 base, with 11 bases between the two germline ends. CDR1 is MDHEN, CDR2 SYDVKM, per germline. The CDR3 length is 15 residues.

The chain joins TRBV5-1 to TRBJ1-2, with D possibly TRBD1 on 5 matching bases. Germline CDR1 is SGHRS and CDR2 is YFSETQ. There are 13 residues in the CDR3. V was clipped by 1 base and J by 8 bases, with 12 bases between them. The CDR3 sequence is CASSLLGEGGYTF. Written as DNA, the CDR3 is TGCGCCAGCAGCTTGTTAGGGGAAGGCGGCTACACCTTC.

This sequence joins TRBV23-1 and TRBJ2-7; 10 bases fit TRBD2. TRBV23-1 is an open reading frame, and its role is uncertain. J lost 0 bases, V lost 6 bases, and 11 bases had no gene match. The CDR3 totals 17 residues. CDR3 DNA sequence: TGCGCCAGCAGCCGGGGTAGCGGGAGGCCGAGCTCCTACGAGCAGTACTTC. Residues: CASSRGSGRPSSYEQYF.

This clone appeared a single time. The chain is built from TRBV21-1 and TRBJ1-3; TRBD1 is the table's D call and was not checked against the DNA. TRBV21-1 is reported as a pseudogene. This CDR3 region has 19 residues. The CDR3 protein is CASSRHRYTVPSSGNTIYF. The CDR3 bases are TGTGCCAGCAGCAGACACAGGTATACAGTTCCCAGCTCTGGAAACACCATATATTTT.

CDR3 sequence: CASSLQGSGTEAFF. The CDR3 DNA reads TGCGCCAGCAGCCTACAGGGGAGTGGCACTGAAGCTTTCTTT. The V call is TRBV5-1, the J call TRBJ1-1; 7 bases map to TRBD1. J lost 4 bases, V lost 4 bases, and 7 bases had no gene match. CDR1 and CDR2 from the germline V gene are SGHRS and YFSETQ. The CDR3 runs to 14 residues.

This rearrangement joins TRBV28 to TRBJ1-5, with a weak D call TRBD1 (5 bases). V was pared by 1 base and J by 0 bases, with 10 bases between. Germline lookup yields CDR1 MDHEN and CDR2 SYDVKM. The CDR3 runs 16 residues. CDR3 sequence: CASSLSVGVSNQPQHF. CDR3 DNA: TGTGCCAGCAGTTTATCGGTGGGGGTTAGCAATCAGCCCCAGCATTTT.

This clone came up once. The rearrangement links TRBV19 to TRBJ2-1; 12 bases line up with TRBD2. CDR3 length equals 15 residues. The J segment lost 9 bases and the V segment lost 3 bases, leaving 6 bases of the junction unmatched. Germline V gene data show CDR1 as LNHDA and CDR2 as SQIVND (reference sequence). The CDR3 reads CASSISTSGSGEQFF. CDR3 coding DNA: TGTGCCAGTAGTATCTCGACTAGCGGGAGTGGTGAGCAGTTCTTC.

The chain joins TRBV6-1 to TRBJ1-4, with no clear D. The CDR3 length is 14 residues. Trimming removed 2 bases from V and 3 bases from J, with 7 bases in between. CDR1 is MNHNS and CDR2 is SASEGT in the germline V gene. Written as DNA, the CDR3 is TGTGCCAGCAGTGAACAGTTTTCTAATGAAAAACTGTTTTTT. Residues: CASSEQFSNEKLFF.

This chain joins TRBV2 and TRBJ2-2; a possible D gene is TRBD1 (5 bases). CDR3 size: 15 residues. The germline gives CDR1 SNHLY, CDR2 FYNNEI. The V end was cut by 8 bases, the J end by 5 bases, with 18 bases between. CDR3 sequence reads: CASGERQITTGELFF. The CDR3 DNA reads TGTGCCAGCGGAGAGAGACAGATAACGACCGGGGAGCTGTTTTTT.

The rearrangement joins TRBV5-1 to TRBJ1-1; tentative D call: TRBD1 (5 bases). The V gene's germline CDR1 is SGHRS and CDR2 YFSETQ. The CDR3 spans 14 residues. V gave up 3 bases and J gave up 4 bases, with 13 bases separating them. CDR3 amino acids: CASSSGVGGTEAFF. The CDR3 region has the DNA TGCGCCAGCAGCTCGGGAGTGGGGGGCACTGAAGCTTTCTTT.

CDR3 in amino acids: CASSLSSGSAYNEQFF. The CDR3 DNA reads as TGTGCCAGCAGTTTATCGAGCGGGAGCGCCTACAATGAGCAGTTCTTC. The V call is TRBV28, the J call TRBJ2-1; TRBD2 agrees at 8 bases. Germline V gene lookup returns CDR1 MDHEN and CDR2 SYDVKM. Losses at the gene ends were 1 base for V and 2 bases for J; bases not matched to a gene: 4. The CDR3 extends over 16 amino acids.

The chain is built from TRBV27 and TRBJ1-4, with TRBD1 identical over 7 bases. J lost 4 bases, V lost 3 bases, and 11 bases had no gene match. This CDR3 is built from 17 residues. From germline, CDR1 is MNHEY and CDR2 SMNVEV (reference sequence). The CDR3, as DNA: TGTGCCAGCAGTTTTTTGCTCGGGGGACAGATTAATGAAAAACTGTTTTTT. This translates into CASSFLLGGQINEKLFF.

This chain joins TRBV6-1 and TRBJ2-2; the D gene is possibly TRBD1 (5 bases). Trimming left V 7 bases short and J 6 bases short, with 18 bases between. Germline CDR1 MNHNS, CDR2 SASEGT. This CDR3 region has 15 residues. CDR3 bases: TGTGCCAGCAAGTCAGGGCTCTTGCCCCCCGGGGAGCTGTTTTTT. Its translation: CASKSGLLPPGELFF.

The chain uses TRBV27 and TRBJ1-1; D is uncertain. Deletions cut 5 bases from V and 8 bases from J, with 21 bases between. Germline V gene lookup returns CDR1 MNHEY and CDR2 SMNVEV (reference sequence). The CDR3 has 15 amino acids. The CDR3, as DNA: TGTGCCAGCAGTCCCTACTTGGCCGGGAGGAAAGAAGCTTTCTTT. Translated, it gives CASSPYLAGRKEAFF.

This clone has just one count. The chain has TRBV27 and TRBJ1-6, with a tentative D call TRBD1 (6 bases). Looked up from germline, CDR1 is MNHEY and CDR2 is SMNVEV (reference sequence). CDR3 length: 14 amino acids. V shed 5 bases and J shed 4 bases, with 9 bases lying between them. The CDR3, as DNA: TGTGCCAGCAGTACAGGACAGTATAATTCACCCCTCCACTTT. Encoded protein: CASSTGQYNSPLHF.

The chain recombines TRBV28 with TRBJ1-2; no clear D gene. CDR1 MDHEN and CDR2 SYDVKM come from the germline V gene. V was pared by 3 bases and J by 0 bases, with 14 bases between. There are 16 residues in the CDR3. The CDR3 coding sequence is TGTGCCAGCAGTTTCCCCACGGGTTCAGCTAACTATGGCTACACCTTC. Protein sequence: CASSFPTGSANYGYTF.

The V and J genes are TRBV5-1 and TRBJ2-5; D uncertain. The CDR3 runs 13 residues. Deletions cut 1 base from V and 1 base from J, with 5 bases between. CDR1 and CDR2 from the germline V gene are SGHRS and YFSETQ. CDR3 residues: CASSLNGQETQYF. The CDR3 DNA reads TGCGCCAGCAGCTTGAACGGCCAAGAGACCCAGTACTTC.

V is TRBV6-1 and J is TRBJ2-3; D gene unclear. Between the trimmed V and J ends, which lost 4 bases and 8 bases, there was a span of 16 bases. The V gene's germline CDR1 is MNHNS and CDR2 SASEGT. The CDR3 is 14 residues long. This chain's CDR3 is CASSVASKTGTQYF. The CDR3 DNA reads TGTGCCAGCAGTGTGGCTTCAAAAACGGGTACGCAGTATTTT.

This chain uses TRBV5-3 with TRBJ2-2; 9 bases line up with TRBD2. TRBV5-3 has ORF status, its function being uncertain. The CDR3 is 17 amino acids. Trimming took 1 base from V and 5 from J; bases not matched to a gene: 9. The DNA of the CDR3 is TGTGCCAGAAGCTTGAAAGCCGCGGGGGGGCTGACCGGGGAGCTGTTTTTT. This gives the protein CARSLKAAGGLTGELFF.

The chain employs TRBV14 and TRBJ1-6; 8 nucleotides match TRBD1. J lost 10 bases, V lost 6 bases, and 11 bases had no gene match. The CDR3 contains 15 residues. Germline CDR1 reads SGHDN; CDR2 reads FVKESK. For the CDR3, the DNA is TGTGCCAGCAGTACTACCACAGGGGGGTACTCACCCCTCCACTTT. This gives the protein CASSTTTGGYSPLHF.

In nucleotides, the CDR3 is TGTGCCAGCAGCTTACGGGACTACAATGAGCAGTTCTTC. It specifies CASSLRDYNEQFF. The chain recombines TRBV7-9 with TRBJ2-1; D is perhaps TRBD2 (5 bases). CDR1 SEHNR and CDR2 FQNEAQ come from the germline V gene (reference sequence). The CDR3 is 13 amino acids. Trimming stripped 2 bases from V and 3 bases from J, with 5 bases between.

This chain connects TRBV29-1 to TRBJ2-7; TRBD1 aligns across 10 bases. With 3 bases clipped from V and 0 bases from J, the junction kept 5 bases outside the gene matches. The CDR3 is made up of 15 amino acids. In germline, CDR1 is SQVTM, CDR2 ANQGSEA. The CDR3 reads CSVDGDRGNSYEQYF. The CDR3 region has the DNA TGCAGCGTTGACGGGGACAGGGGCAACTCCTACGAGCAGTACTTC.

The genes are TRBV28 and TRBJ1-1; D gene ambiguous. Between the trimmed V and J ends, which lost 3 bases and 2 bases, there was a span of 10 bases. Germline assignment: CDR1 MDHEN and CDR2 SYDVKM. This CDR3 region has 14 residues. This CDR3 is CASSLGSLNTEAFF. The CDR3 coding sequence is TGTGCCAGCAGTTTGGGCAGCCTAAACACTGAAGCTTTCTTT.

J is TRBJ1-1 and V is TRBV6-6, with TRBD1 identical over 8 bases. Germline CDR1 and CDR2: MNHNY and SVGAGI (reference sequence). This CDR3 has 14 residues. V shed 6 bases and J 1 base; nucleotides not matched to a gene: 4. The CDR3 region has the DNA TGTGCCAGCAGACCAGGGGGCCCGAACACTGAAGCTTTCTTT. This gives the protein CASRPGGPNTEAFF.

V and J are TRBV7-6 and TRBJ2-1; D ambiguous. The V gene's germline CDR1 is SGHVS and CDR2 FNYEAQ. The CDR3 is made up of 11 amino acids. V lost 8 bases and J lost 13, with 15 bases in between. CDR3 loop: CASSTGGDQFF. CDR3 nucleotide sequence: TGTGCCAGCTCCACGGGCGGAGATCAGTTCTTC.

This chain joins TRBV9 and TRBJ2-5; the match to TRBD1 covers 11 bases. The CDR3 consists of 16 residues. Germline CDR1 SGDLS, CDR2 YYNGEE. J gave up 4 bases and V 4 bases, and 9 bases lay outside the gene matches. The CDR3 here is CASSILGQGARETQYF. The CDR3, as DNA: TGTGCCAGCAGCATACTAGGACAGGGGGCGCGAGAGACCCAGTACTTC.